This is a list of T cell receptor beta chains from one sample in a study of T cell changes during pregnancy in multiple sclerosis. Profiling relied on immunoSEQ multiplex PCR, and the TCRdb table lists in-frame clones only, not all of them. The table records around 23,000 clones, about 93% of them present only once. The sample in question was CD8+ T cells from peripheral blood mononuclear cells, obtained in the third trimester of pregnancy. The receptors originated from a female donor with multiple sclerosis, enrolled in a pregnancy study. Both conserved end residues are part of each CDR3. The order of the fields is J gene, V gene, CDR3 protein.

TRBJ2-7	TRBV10-3	CAISEGQEGDYEQYF
TRBJ1-1	TRBV6-5	CASSYLGQLNTEAFF
TRBJ2-7	TRBV7-9	CASMLETGHEQYF
TRBJ1-5	TRBV2	CASSGKGESNQPQHF
TRBJ2-1	TRBV29-1	CSAEDSSYNEQFF
TRBJ1-2	TRBV4-1	CASSQEGVGGDGYTF
TRBJ2-7	TRBV27	CASKRTGGSEQYF
TRBJ2-7	TRBV19	CASTHEPGGSYEQYF
TRBJ1-1	TRBV6-5	CASSYGQAIEAFF
TRBJ1-1	TRBV6-5	CASSQAGPNTEAFF
TRBJ1-5	TRBV2	CASSGSYRDSNQPQHF
-	TRBV2	CASSSPDRGHEQYF
TRBJ2-1	TRBV2	CAALRAGAYNEQFF
TRBJ2-1	TRBV6-6	CASSYLQLYNEQFF